This T cell receptor (beta chain) was obtained from a study of metastatic and nonmetastatic thyroid tumors. The overall study: Samples came from malignant and benign thyroid patients, and repertoires were compared across blood and tumor or nodule tissue. Study-level findings and limits: The reported finding was significantly higher TCR beta diversity in malignant thyroid tumors relative to benign nodules, in blood and tumor.

Not a single patient had been given any form of treatment at any point before undergoing thyroid surgery. This clone showed up just a few times. Its target is unknown. Authors' methods: Differences in CDR3 between clinicopathological groups were drawn on to build a classifier intended to discriminate distant-metastatic papillary thyroid cancer patients. TCRdb re-called the PCR reads with MiXCR. Here the V and J calls rest on TCRdb's processing, not on the authors' analysis. The profile shows 16,000 or so clones, roughly 26% of them singletons. V trimming: 6 bases; J trimming: 6 bases; junction bases outside the gene matches: 8. This CDR3 has 14 amino acids. The germline CDR1 and CDR2 sequences are MNHNS and SASEGT.

The receptor was isolated from a female donor with papillary thyroid cancer or a benign thyroid nodule (not recorded which). Some clones in this sample may be carry-over from other donors' samples. This chain uses TRBV6-1 with TRBJ1-2; 9 nucleotides match TRBD1. Material for sequencing was adjacent normal tissue. This CDR3 reads CASSPTGGGNGYTF. The CDR3 DNA follows: TGTGCCAGCAGCCCTACAGGGGGCGGTAATGGCTACACCTTC.